This TCR beta chain was observed in a study of glioma-infiltrating T cells. Regarding the study as a whole: Tissue and blood shared very few CDR3 sequences. Non-neoplastic patients had below-expected tissue-blood divergence, while all gliomas exceeded expectation.

TCR alpha and beta CDR3 regions were amplified from RNA using iRepertoire nested multiplex PCR. One-step reverse transcription and amplification started from approximately 100-400 ng of tissue mRNA or PBMC total RNA. TCRdb fed the multiplex PCR reads into MiXCR, producing one record per CDR3 protein. Of 100,000 to 150,000 distinct CDR3 sequences listed, roughly 25% are singletons. There are a few counts of this clonotype. Its antigen is still unknown. CDR1 and CDR2 (germline): LGHNA, YSLEER. This CDR3 comprises 16 residues. V dropped 0 bases and J dropped 5 bases, with 16 bases sitting between them. Sequencing was done on a sample of glioma tissue, nonneoplastic brain tissue, or PBMCs (not recorded which). The source of this sequence is a human donor with low-grade glioma or glioblastoma, undergoing nonglioma brain surgery, or in good health (not recorded which). The rearrangement uses TRBV4-3 and TRBJ1-2, with TRBD1 as a possible D gene (5 bases). CDR3 loop: CASSQEIAGTGYGYTF. Written as DNA, the CDR3 is TGCGCCAGCAGCCAAGAGATAGCGGGGACTGGATATGGCTACACCTTC.